The present TCR beta chain was sequenced within a study of blood T cells in healthy people across ages. Through a sample-barcoded 5' primer and a J-beta primer mix, a second PCR was run for roughly 6 to 11 cycles. Every sample produced at least 2.5 million CDR3-containing paired-end reads. TCRdb ran MiXCR on the 5' RACE reads and lists one entry per CDR3 protein. The table includes roughly 1,700,000 distinct CDR3 sequences, 28% detected once. The CDR3 spans 14 residues. V shed 7 bases and J 0 bases; nucleotides not matched to a gene: 2. The germline gives CDR1 SQVTM, CDR2 ANQGSEA. The receptor was derived from a woman in her twenties or thirties in good health. Source material: blood. The chain uses TRBV29-1 and TRBJ2-3; 12 bases match TRBD1. Written as DNA, the CDR3 is TGCAGCGGGGGACAGGGGGCAAGCACAGATACGCAGTATTTT. Translating it yields CSGGQGASTDTQYF.